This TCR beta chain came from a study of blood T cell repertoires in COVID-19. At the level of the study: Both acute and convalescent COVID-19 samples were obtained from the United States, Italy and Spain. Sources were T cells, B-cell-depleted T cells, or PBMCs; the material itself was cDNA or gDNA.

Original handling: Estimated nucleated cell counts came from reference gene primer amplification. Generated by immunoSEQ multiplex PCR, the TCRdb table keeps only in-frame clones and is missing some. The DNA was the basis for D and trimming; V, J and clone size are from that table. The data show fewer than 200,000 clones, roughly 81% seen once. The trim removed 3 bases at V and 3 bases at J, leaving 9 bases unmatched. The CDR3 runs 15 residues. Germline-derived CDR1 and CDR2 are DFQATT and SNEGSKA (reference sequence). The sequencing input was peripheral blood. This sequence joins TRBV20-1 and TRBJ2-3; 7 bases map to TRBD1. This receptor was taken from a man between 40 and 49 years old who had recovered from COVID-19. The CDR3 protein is CSASTQTGPTDTQYF. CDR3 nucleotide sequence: TGCAGTGCTAGTACTCAGACAGGGCCTACAGATACGCAGTATTTT.